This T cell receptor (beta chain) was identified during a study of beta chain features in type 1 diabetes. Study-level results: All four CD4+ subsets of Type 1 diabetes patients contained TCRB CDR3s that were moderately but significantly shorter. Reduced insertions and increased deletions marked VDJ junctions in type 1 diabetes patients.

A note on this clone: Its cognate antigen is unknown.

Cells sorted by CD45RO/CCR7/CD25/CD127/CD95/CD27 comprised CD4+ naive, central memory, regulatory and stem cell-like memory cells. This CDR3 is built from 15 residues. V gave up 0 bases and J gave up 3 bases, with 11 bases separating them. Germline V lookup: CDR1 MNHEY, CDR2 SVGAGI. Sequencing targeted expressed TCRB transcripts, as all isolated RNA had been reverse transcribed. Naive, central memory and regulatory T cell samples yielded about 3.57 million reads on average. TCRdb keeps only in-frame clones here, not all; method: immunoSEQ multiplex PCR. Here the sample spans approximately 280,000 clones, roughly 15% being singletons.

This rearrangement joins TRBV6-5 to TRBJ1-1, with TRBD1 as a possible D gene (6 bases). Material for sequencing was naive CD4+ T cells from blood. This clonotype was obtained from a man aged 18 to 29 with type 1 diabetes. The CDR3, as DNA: TGTGCCAGCAGTTACTCGAGGGGGTCCCACACTGAAGCTTTCTTT. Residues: CASSYSRGSHTEAFF.